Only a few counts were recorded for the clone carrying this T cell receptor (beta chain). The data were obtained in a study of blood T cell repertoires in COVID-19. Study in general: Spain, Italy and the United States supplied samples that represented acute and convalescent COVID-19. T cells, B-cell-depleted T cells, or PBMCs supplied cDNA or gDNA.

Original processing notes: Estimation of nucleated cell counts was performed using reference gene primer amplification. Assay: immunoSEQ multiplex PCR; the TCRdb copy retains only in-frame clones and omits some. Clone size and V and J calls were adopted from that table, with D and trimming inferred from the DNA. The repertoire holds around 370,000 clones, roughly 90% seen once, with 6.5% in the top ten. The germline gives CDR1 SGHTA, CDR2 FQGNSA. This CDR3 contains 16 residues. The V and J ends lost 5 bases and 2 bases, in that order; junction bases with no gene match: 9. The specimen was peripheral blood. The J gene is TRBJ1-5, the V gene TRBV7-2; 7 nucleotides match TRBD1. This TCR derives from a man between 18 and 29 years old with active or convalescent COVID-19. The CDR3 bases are TGTGCCAGCAGCCCGCGATTAGACAGGGGCAATCAGCCCCAGCATTTT. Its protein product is CASSPRLDRGNQPQHF.